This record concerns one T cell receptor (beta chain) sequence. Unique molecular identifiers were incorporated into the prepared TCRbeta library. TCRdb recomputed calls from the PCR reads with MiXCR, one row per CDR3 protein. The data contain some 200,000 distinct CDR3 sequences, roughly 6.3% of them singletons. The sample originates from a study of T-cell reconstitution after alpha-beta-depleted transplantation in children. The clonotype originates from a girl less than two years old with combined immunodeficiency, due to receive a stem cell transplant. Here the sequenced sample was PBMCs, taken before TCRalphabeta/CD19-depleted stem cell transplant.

The chain's CDR3 is CASSQDRTSGTYNEQFF. CDR3 nucleotides: TGCGCCAGCAGCCAAGACAGGACTAGCGGGACTTACAATGAGCAGTTCTTC. The J gene is TRBJ2-1, the V gene TRBV4-3, with TRBD2 identical over 12 bases. CDR1 is LGHNA and CDR2 is YSLEER in the germline V gene. With V trimmed by 0 bases and J by 4 bases, 4 bases remained unmatched. The CDR3 has 17 amino acids.